This T cell receptor beta chain stems from a study of cytomegalovirus exposure and HLA in healthy donors. Primers for the PCR totalled 60 Vbeta and 13 Jbeta. Method: immunoSEQ multiplex PCR; TCRdb's copy keeps in-frame clones and lacks some. The sample data list fewer than 150,000 clones. The source is a man younger than 30 in good health and CMV-seronegative. Sequenced input: PBMCs.

The CDR3 region has the DNA TGTGCCAGTAGCCAGATTGCTGTGATGTTTTTT. Protein sequence: CASSQIAVMFF. The chain joins TRBV19 to TRBJ1-4, with no clear D. The CDR3 consists of 11 residues. V was pared by 6 bases and J by 15 bases, with 14 bases between. Germline assignment: CDR1 LNHDA and CDR2 SQIVND (reference sequence).